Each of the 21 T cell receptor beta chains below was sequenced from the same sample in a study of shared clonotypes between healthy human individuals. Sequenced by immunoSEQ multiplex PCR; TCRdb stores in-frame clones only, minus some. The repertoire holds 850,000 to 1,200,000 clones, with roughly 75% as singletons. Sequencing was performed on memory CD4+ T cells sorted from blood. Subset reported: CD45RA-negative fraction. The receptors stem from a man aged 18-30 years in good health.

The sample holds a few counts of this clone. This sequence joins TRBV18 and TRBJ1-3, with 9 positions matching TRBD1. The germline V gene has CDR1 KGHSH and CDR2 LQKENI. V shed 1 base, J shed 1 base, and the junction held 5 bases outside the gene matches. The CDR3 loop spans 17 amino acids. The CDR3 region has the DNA TGTGCCAGCTCACCACGCCGGGACAGGGCTTCTGGAAACACCATATATTTT. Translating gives CASSPRRDRASGNTIYF.

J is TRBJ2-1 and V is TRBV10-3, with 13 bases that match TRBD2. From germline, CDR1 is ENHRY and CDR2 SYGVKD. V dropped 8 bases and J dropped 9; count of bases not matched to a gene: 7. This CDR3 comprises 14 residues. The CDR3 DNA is TGTGCCATCGGTGGACTAGCGGGAGTCAGTGAGCAGTTCTTC. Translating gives CAIGGLAGVSEQFF.

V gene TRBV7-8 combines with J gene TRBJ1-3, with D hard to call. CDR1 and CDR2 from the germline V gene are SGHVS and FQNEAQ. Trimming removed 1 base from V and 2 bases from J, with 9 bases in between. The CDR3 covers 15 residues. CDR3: CASSLGGAPGNTIYF. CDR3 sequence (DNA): TGTGCCAGCAGCTTAGGCGGAGCACCTGGAAACACCATATATTTT.

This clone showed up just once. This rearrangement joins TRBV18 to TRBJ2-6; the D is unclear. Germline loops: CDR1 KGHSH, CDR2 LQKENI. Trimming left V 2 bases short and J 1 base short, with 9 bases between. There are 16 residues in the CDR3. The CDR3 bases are TGTGCCAGCTCACCATTCACGTCTTCTGGGGCCAACGTCCTGACTTTC. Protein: CASSPFTSSGANVLTF.

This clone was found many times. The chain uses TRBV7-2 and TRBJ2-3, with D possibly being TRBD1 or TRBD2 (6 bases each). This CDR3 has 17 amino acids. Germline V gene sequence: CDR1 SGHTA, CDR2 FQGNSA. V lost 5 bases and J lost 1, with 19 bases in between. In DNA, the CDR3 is TGTGCCAGCAGCCTTAATCCGGGGGCGACCGGCACAGATACGCAGTATTTT. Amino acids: CASSLNPGATGTDTQYF.

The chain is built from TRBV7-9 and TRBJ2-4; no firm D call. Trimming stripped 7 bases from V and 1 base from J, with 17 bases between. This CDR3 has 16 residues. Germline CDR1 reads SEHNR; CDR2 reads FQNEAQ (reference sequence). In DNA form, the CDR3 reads TGTGCCAGCACCCCCTCCCCGGCCCTCGCCAAAAACATTCAGTACTTC. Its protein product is CASTPSPALAKNIQYF.

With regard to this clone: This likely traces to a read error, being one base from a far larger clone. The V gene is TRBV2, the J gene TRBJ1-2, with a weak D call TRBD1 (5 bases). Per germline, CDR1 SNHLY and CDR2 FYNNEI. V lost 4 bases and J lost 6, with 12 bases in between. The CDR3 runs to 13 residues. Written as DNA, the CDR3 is TGTGCCAGCAGTGGACAGCACCTCCATGGCTACACCTTC. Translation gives CASSGQHLHGYTF.

DNA of the CDR3: TGTGCCAGTAGTATTGGGGTGGGGACAGATACGCAGTATTTT. Residues: CASSIGVGTDTQYF. This chain connects TRBV19 to TRBJ2-3, with D uncertain. CDR1 LNHDA and CDR2 SQIVND come from the germline V gene (reference sequence). This CDR3 has 14 residues. V was cut by 3 bases and J by 3 bases, with 10 bases left in between.

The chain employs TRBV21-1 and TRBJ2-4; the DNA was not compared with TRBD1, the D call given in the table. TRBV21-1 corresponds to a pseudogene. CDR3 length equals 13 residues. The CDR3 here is CASSKRGQHIQYF. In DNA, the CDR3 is TGTGCCAGCAGCAAAAGGGGCCAACATATTCAGTACTTC.

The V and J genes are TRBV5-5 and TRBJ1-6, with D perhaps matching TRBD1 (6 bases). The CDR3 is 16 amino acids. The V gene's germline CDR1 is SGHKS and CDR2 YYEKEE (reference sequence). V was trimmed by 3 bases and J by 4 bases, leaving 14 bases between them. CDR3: CASSYDGTSYNSPLHF. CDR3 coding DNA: TGTGCCAGCAGCTACGACGGGACATCTTATAATTCACCCCTCCACTTT.

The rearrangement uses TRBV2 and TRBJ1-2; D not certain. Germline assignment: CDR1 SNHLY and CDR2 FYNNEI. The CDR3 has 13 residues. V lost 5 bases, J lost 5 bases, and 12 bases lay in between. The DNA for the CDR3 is TGTGCCAGCAGTCCCGGACGGTCTTATGGCTACACCTTC. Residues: CASSPGRSYGYTF.

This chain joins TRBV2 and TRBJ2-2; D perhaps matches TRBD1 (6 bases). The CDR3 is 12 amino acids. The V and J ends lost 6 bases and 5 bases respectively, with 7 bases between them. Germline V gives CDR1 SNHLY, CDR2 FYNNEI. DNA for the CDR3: TGTGCCAGCAGACAGGGTACCGGGGAGCTGTTTTTT. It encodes CASRQGTGELFF.

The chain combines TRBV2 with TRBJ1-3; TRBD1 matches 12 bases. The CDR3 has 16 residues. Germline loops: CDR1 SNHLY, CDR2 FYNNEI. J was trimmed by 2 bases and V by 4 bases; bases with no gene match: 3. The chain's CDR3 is CASSVGQGAAGNTIYF. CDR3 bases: TGTGCCAGCAGTGTGGGACAGGGGGCGGCTGGAAACACCATATATTTT.

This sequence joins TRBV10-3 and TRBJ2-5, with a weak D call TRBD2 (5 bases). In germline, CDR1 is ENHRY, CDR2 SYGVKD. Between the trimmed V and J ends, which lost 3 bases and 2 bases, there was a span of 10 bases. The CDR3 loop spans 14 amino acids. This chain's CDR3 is CAISEGGLQETQYF. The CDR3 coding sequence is TGTGCCATCAGTGAAGGAGGTCTACAAGAGACCCAGTACTTC.

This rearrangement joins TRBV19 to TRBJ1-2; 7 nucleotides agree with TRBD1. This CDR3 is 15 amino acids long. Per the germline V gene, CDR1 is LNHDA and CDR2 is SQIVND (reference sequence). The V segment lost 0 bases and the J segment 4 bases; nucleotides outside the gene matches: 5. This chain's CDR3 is CASSIDRDSLYGYTF. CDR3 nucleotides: TGTGCCAGTAGTATAGATCGGGACAGCCTCTATGGCTACACCTTC.

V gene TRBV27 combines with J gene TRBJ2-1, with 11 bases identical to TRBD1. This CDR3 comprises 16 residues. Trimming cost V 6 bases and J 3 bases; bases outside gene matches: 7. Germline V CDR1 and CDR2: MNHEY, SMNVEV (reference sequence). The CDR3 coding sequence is TGTGCCAGCAGCCCGGACAGGGGGCGACTCTACAATGAGCAGTTCTTC. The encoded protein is CASSPDRGRLYNEQFF.

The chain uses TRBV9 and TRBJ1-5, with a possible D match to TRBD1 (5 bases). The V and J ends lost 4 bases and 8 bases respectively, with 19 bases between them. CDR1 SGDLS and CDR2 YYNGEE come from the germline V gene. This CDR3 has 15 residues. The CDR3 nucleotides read TGTGCCAGCAGCCCAGAAGCGGGACTAGGCAAGCCCCAGCATTTT. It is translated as CASSPEAGLGKPQHF.

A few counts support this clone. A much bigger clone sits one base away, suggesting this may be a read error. The CDR3 region is CASSPGTGYHSPLHF. CDR3 nucleotide sequence: TGTGCCAGCAGTCCCGGGACAGGGTATCATTCACCCCTCCACTTT. V usage is TRBV28 and J usage is TRBJ1-6; 9 positions match TRBD1. The CDR3 is made up of 15 amino acids. With 5 bases clipped from V and 8 bases from J, the junction kept 7 bases outside the gene matches. Germline CDR1 and CDR2: MDHEN and SYDVKM.

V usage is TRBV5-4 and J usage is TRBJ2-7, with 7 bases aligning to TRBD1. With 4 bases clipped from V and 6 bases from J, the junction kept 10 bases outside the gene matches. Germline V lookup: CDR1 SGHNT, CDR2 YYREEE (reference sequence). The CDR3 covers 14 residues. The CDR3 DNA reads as TGTGCCAGCAGCATCCGAGACAGGGCAACCGAGCAGTACTTC. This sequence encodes CASSIRDRATEQYF. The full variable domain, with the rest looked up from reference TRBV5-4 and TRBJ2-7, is ETGVTQSPTHLIKTRGQQVTLRCSSQSGHNTVSWYQQALGQGPQFIFQYYREEENGRGNFPPRFSGLQFPNYSSELNVNALELDDSALYLCASSIRDRATEQYFGPGTRLTVT.

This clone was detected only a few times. The CDR3 loop reads CASSLRLRTGRNEKLFF. CDR3 coding DNA: TGTGCCAGCAGCCTCCGTTTACGGACAGGGCGGAATGAAAAACTGTTTTTT. This chain uses TRBV5-4 with TRBJ1-4, with 8 nucleotides matching TRBD1. With V trimmed by 4 bases and J by 5 bases, 13 bases remained unmatched. CDR3 length equals 17 residues. Germline lookup yields CDR1 SGHNT and CDR2 YYREEE (reference sequence).

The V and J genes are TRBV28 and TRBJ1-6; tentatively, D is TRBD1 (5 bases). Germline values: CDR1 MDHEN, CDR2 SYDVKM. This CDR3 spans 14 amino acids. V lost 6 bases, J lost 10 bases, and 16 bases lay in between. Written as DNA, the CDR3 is TGTGCCAGCAGGGGTGTAGGGGTAGAATCACCCCTCCACTTT. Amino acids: CASRGVGVESPLHF.